The clone carrying this T cell receptor (beta chain) was seen a handful of times. Its antigen is still unknown. Time point described: week 47, end of study. The vaccine gave 300 ug of a 20-mer mutant IDH1 peptide subcutaneously per dose. Patients received eight vaccinations in weeks 1, 3, 5, 7, 11, 15, 19, 23. These data belong to a study of a mutant IDH1 vaccine in newly diagnosed glioma. Study in general: Treated patients had a mean age of around 40 years and a 62.5% male, 37.5% female split.

V was cut by 4 bases and J by 3 bases, with 10 bases left in between. The CDR3 extends over 13 amino acids. Germline CDR1 is SGHDT and CDR2 is YYEEEE. Profiled with immunoSEQ multiplex PCR; TCRdb holds only in-frame clones, not every one. The table lists 50,000 to 65,000 clones, almost 65% of them singletons. Findings and limits, study-wide: There were vaccine-induced immune responses in around 93% of the patients.

The genes are TRBV5-6 and TRBJ2-5; no clear D. The sample here was peripheral blood mononuclear cells (PBMCs), taken from a glioma patient whose treatment included an IDH1 peptide vaccine. The sequence was collected from a middle-aged man with glioma. Some clones in this sample may be carry-over from other donors' samples. The CDR3 sequence: CASSPRNEETQYF. In DNA, the CDR3 is TGTGCCAGCAGCCCCAGAAACGAAGAGACCCAGTACTTC.